Below, 5 T cell receptor beta chains from the same sample are listed, as sequenced in a study of patients and donors after allogeneic stem cell transplantation (dated by TCRdb to 2018 to 2021). Preparation of the library involved RT-PCR. Sequenced on a NextSeq 550. TCRdb's own reprocessing of the public reads used fastp at Q25 and MiXCR and kept productive beta chains. Identical CDR3 proteins give one entry, which carries the most common genes and DNA. Across this sample there are roughly 940,000 distinct CDR3 sequences, with 15% to 20% seen only once. The ten largest make up around 6% of the sample. Specimen: blood, either unsorted or a sorted T cell fraction (not recorded which). These receptors all stem from a human donor who was either an allogeneic HSCT recipient or a stem cell or donor lymphocyte infusion donor (not recorded which). It is not recorded whose cells these are; they may come from a transplant donor.

J is TRBJ2-6 and V is TRBV5-6; the D call may be TRBD1 or TRBD2 (5 bases each). Deletions cut 3 bases from V and 2 bases from J, with 15 bases between. Germline CDR1 reads SGHDT; CDR2 reads YYEEEE. The CDR3 covers 17 residues. The CDR3 DNA sequence: TGTGCCAGCAGCTCCACACTACGGGGCCCTGGGGCCAACGTCCTGACTTTC. Protein sequence: CASSSTLRGPGANVLTF.

The rearrangement joins TRBV20-1 to TRBJ1-2; tentatively, D is TRBD1 (5 bases). In germline, CDR1 is DFQATT, CDR2 SNEGSKA (reference sequence). This CDR3 spans 13 amino acids. V was shortened by 3 bases and J by 0 bases, with 8 bases between the two germline ends. The CDR3 coding sequence is TGCAGTGCTAGGGACACCACTAACTATGGCTACACCTTC. The encoded protein is CSARDTTNYGYTF.

The J gene is TRBJ2-7, the V gene TRBV24-1; the D is unclear. CDR1 and CDR2 from the germline V gene are KGHDR and SFDVKD. The V end was cut by 0 bases, the J end by 9 bases, with 11 bases between. This CDR3 is 13 amino acids long. The CDR3 reads CATSDLDKYGQYF. CDR3 bases: TGTGCCACCAGTGATTTGGACAAGTATGGGCAGTACTTC.

The chain couples TRBV29-1 to TRBJ1-3; no clear D. Looked up from germline, CDR1 is SQVTM and CDR2 is ANQGSEA. Trimming took 2 bases from V and 4 from J, leaving 6 bases between them. The CDR3 has 12 residues. The CDR3 region has the DNA TGCAGCGTTGAACCCCGCGGAAACACCATATATTTT. It codes for CSVEPRGNTIYF. The full variable domain, in which reference TRBV29-1 and TRBJ1-3 provide the parts outside the CDR3, is SAVISQKPSRDICQRGTSLTIQCQVDSQVTMMFWYRQQPGQSLTLIATANQGSEATYESGFVIDKFPISRPNLTFSTLTVSNMSPEDSSIYLCSVEPRGNTIYFGEGSWLTVV.

The chain carries TRBV27 and TRBJ2-2, with 9 bases that match TRBD1. CDR3 length: 14 residues. Per germline, CDR1 MNHEY and CDR2 SMNVEV (reference sequence). V was clipped by 5 bases and J by 7 bases; unmatched bases: 5. The CDR3 region is CASSAGTGFGELFF. The CDR3 DNA reads TGTGCCAGCAGTGCCGGGACAGGGTTCGGGGAGCTGTTTTTT.